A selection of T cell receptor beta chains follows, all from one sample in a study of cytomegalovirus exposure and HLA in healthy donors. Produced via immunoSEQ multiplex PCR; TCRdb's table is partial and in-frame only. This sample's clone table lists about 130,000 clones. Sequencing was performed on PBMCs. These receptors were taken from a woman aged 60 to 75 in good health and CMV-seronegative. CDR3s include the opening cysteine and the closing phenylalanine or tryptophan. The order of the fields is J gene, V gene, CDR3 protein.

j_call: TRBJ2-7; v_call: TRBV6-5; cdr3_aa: CASSHTSGGLEQYF
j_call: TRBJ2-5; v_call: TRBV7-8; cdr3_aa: CASSFQDGGETQYF
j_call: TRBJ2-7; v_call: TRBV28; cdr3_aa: CASRAGTGIYEQYF
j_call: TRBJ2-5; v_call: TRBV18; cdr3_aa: CASSPPNPPIGEQYF
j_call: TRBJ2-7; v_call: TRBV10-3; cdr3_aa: CAIGMIRGEQYF
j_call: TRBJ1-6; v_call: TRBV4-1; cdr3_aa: CASRPTGELSYNSPLHF
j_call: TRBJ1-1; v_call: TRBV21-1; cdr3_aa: CASSRDITGTSNTEAFF
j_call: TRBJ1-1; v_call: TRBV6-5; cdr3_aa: CASRWTGRNTEAFF
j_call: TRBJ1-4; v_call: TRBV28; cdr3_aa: CASSLQGPTNEKLFF
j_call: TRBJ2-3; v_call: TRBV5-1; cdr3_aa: CASSWAGQILTDTQYF
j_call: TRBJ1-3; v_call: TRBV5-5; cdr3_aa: CASSLAGVGNTIYF
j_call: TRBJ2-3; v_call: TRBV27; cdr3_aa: CASSPGVASTDTQYF
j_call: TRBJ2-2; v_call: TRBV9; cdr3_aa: CASSRATGPGELFF
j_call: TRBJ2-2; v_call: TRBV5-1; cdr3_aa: CASSLFELILAPGELFF
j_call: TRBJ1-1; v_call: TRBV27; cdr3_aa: CASSFRTGNTEAFF
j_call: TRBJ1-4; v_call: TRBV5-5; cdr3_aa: CASSPGQIATNEKLFF
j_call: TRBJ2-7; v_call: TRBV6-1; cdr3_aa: CASSAWKGSSYEQYF
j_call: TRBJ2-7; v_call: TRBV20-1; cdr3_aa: CSAGGEQYF
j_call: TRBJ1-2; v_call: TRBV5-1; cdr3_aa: CASSSQANYGYTF
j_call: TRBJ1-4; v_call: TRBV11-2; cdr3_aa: CASSLGQGWEKLFF
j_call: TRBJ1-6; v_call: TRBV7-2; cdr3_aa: CASSPTPGSSYNSPLHF
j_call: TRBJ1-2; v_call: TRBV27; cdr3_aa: CASRGQGQKIYGYTF
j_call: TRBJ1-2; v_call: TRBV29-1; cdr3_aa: CSVGQGGYGYTF
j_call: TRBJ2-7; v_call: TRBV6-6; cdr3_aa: CASSYGPGGEQYF
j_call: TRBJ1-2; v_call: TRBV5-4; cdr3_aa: CASRSPAGGGDGYTF
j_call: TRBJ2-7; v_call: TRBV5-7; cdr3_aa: CASSCSFDRVSEQYF
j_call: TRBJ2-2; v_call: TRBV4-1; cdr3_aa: CASSQDLIQGTGELFF
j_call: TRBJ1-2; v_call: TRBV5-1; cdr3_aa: CASSLARGRDGYTF
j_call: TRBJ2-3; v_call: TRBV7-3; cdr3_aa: CASSFQGTDTQYF
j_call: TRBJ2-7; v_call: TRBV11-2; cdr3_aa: CASSLGLGLADEQYF
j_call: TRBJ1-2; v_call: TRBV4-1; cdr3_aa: CASSQEPGFRGYTF
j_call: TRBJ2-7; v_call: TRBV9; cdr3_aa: CASSPRLVSYEQYF
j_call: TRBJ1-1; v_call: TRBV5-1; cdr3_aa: CASSLGQYTEAFF
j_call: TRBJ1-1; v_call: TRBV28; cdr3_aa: CATTFQATGGAFF
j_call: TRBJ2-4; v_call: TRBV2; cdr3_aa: CASSEREAKNIQYF
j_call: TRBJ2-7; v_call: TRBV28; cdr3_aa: CASSLNPGQVVNEQYF
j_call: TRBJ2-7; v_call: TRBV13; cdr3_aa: CASTRDQGTEQYF
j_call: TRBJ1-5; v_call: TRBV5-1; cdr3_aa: CASSFQGASNQPQHF
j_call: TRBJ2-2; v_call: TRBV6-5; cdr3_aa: CASSYSGQGFTGELFF
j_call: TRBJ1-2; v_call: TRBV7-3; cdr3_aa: CASSPGTTGESYTF
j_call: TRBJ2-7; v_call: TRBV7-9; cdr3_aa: CASSWRDSSGSEQYF
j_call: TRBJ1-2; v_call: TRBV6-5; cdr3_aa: CASSYSRQGGYYGYTF
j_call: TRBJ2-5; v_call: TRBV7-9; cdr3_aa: CASSRRGAIQETQYF
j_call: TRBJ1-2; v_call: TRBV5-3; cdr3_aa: CARSLGGDYGYTF
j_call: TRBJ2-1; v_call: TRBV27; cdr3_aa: CASSFQVTYNEQFF
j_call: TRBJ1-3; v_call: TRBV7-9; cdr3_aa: CASSHLGRGIGNTIYF
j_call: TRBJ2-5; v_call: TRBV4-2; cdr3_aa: CASSQELTTQETQYF
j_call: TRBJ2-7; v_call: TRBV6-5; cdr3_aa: CASSEDSPYEQYF
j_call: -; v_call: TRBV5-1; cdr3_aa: CASSLAISGNGEQYF
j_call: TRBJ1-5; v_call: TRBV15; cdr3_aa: CATSRVTGISNQPQHF
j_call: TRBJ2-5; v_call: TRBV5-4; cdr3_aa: CASGKGLAAKSGETQYF